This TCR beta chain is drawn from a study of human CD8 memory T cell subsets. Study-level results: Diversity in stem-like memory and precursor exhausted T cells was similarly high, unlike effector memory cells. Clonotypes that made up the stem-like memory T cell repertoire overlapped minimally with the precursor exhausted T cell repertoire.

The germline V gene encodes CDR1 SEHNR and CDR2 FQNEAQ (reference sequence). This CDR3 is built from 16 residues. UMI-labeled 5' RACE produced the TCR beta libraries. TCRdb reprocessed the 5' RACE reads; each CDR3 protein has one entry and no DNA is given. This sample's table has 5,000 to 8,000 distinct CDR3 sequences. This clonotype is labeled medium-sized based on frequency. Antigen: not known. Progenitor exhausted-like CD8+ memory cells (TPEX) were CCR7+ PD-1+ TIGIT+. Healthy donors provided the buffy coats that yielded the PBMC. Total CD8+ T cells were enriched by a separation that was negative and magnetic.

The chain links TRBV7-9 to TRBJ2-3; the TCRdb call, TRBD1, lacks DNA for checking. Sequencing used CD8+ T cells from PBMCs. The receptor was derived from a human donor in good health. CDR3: CASSGPGQSVADTQYF.